This TCR beta chain originates from a study of cytomegalovirus exposure and HLA in healthy donors. Concerning this clone: The antigen is undetermined.

Study results and limitations: That first-cohort TCR clusters tended to co-occur in the 120 or so validation repertoires was found in a later analysis. Rarity marked most TCR sequences, yet some public TCRs occurred in many donors. The study labeled around 160 TCR beta chains cytomegalovirus-associated.

The trim removed 9 bases at V and 1 base at J, leaving 2 bases unmatched. CDR1 and CDR2 (germline): MGHDK, SYGVNS. The length of the CDR3 is 12 residues. The donors were part of the validation cohort, which consisted of 120 subjects and was separate from the first cohort of roughly 620 subjects. Using immunoSEQ multiplex PCR, the repertoire was profiled, and TCRdb retains in-frame clones only, with some absent. The sample lists 56,000 or so clones, approximately 94% seen once, with around 1.1% in the top ten. V gene TRBV25-1 combines with J gene TRBJ2-7; 8 bases align to TRBD1. The clonotype was recovered from a man younger than 35 in good health and CMV-seronegative. The sample taken for sequencing was PBMCs. The CDR3 nucleotides are TGTGCCAGTAGGACAGGGTCCTACGAGCAGTACTTC. This gives the protein CASRTGSYEQYF.